These 22 T cell receptor beta chains came from one sample sequenced in a study of blood T cells in healthy people across ages (dated by TCRdb to about 2015). Receptor libraries were prepared by 5' RACE. The second PCR ran for roughly 7 to 12 cycles and used a J-beta primer mix along with a sample-barcoded 5' primer. TCRdb ran its own pipeline on the public reads, namely fastp trimming at Q25 and MiXCR clone calling, and kept in-frame beta chains. CDR3 protein duplicates are merged, each entry listing the most common genes and DNA. This sample holds roughly 1.9 million distinct CDR3 sequences; about two fifths were observed only once. The top ten constitute approximately 22% of the sample. The sequenced material came from blood. The receptors derive from a human donor in good health.

This clonotype occurred a few times. V is TRBV6-2 or TRBV6-3 and J is TRBJ2-3; 7 nucleotides align to TRBD1. Germline lookup yields CDR1 MNHEY and CDR2 SVGEGT. V shed 6 bases, J shed 0 bases, and the junction held 12 bases outside the gene matches. This CDR3 has 17 residues. CDR3 sequence (DNA): TGTGCCAGCAGGAACCAAGACAGGGAGACTAGCACAGATACGCAGTATTTT. Translated: CASRNQDRETSTDTQYF.

The chain employs TRBV2 and TRBJ1-2, with D tentatively TRBD1 (5 bases). Germline V gene lookup returns CDR1 SNHLY and CDR2 FYNNEI. CDR3 length: 15 residues. V was pared by 0 bases and J by 5 bases, with 13 bases between. The CDR3 here is CASSEASRVIYGYTF. The DNA for the CDR3 is TGTGCCAGCAGTGAAGCCAGCAGGGTTATATATGGCTACACCTTC.

The rearrangement links TRBV5-1 to TRBJ2-7; 7 positions match TRBD1. Per germline, CDR1 SGHRS and CDR2 YFSETQ. Trimming cost V 4 bases and J 8 bases; bases outside gene matches: 3. CDR3 length: 11 amino acids. The chain's CDR3 is CASSEQGQQYF. As DNA, the CDR3 is TGCGCCAGCAGCGAACAGGGGCAGCAGTACTTC.

The CDR3 region has the DNA TGTGCCAGCAGTTCCGCGGACAGGGGAGGTGGTGAGCAGTTCTTC. This codes for CASSSADRGGGEQFF. The V gene is TRBV27, the J gene TRBJ2-1, with 9 bases aligning to TRBD1. Germline lookup yields CDR1 MNHEY and CDR2 SMNVEV (reference sequence). The CDR3 runs to 15 residues. The trim removed 4 bases at V and 9 bases at J, leaving 10 bases unmatched.

Notes on this clonotype: Relative to the germline gene, one junction end is altered; a read error may explain this. The chain has TRBV7-3 and TRBJ2-7, with D unresolved. The CDR3 contains 14 residues. Germline CDR1 and CDR2: SGHTA and FQGTGA. In nucleotides, the CDR3 is TGTGCCAGCAGCCCTTCCCTGAGCTCCTACGGGCAGTACTTC. Translation: CASSPSLSSYGQYF.

J is TRBJ2-5 and V is TRBV25-1; tentative D call: TRBD2 (5 bases). The CDR3 has 15 residues. V lost 2 bases to trimming and J lost 5 bases, with 15 bases between them. CDR1 and CDR2 (germline): MGHDK, SYGVNS. In DNA, the CDR3 is TGTGCCAGCAGTGAAAATCCGGCTAGCTCCGAGACCCAGTACTTC. It encodes CASSENPASSETQYF.

This chain links TRBV4-3 with TRBJ1-1; TRBD1 agrees at 10 bases. CDR1 and CDR2 (germline): LGHNA, YSLEER. The CDR3 has 12 amino acids. The J segment lost 9 bases and the V segment lost 3 bases, leaving 1 base of the junction unmatched. The CDR3 bases are TGCGCCAGCAGCCAGGGACAGGGGAAAGCTTTCTTT. Translating gives CASSQGQGKAFF.

This clonotype was seen a handful of times. The chain carries TRBV5-5 and TRBJ2-7; TRBD2 matches 12 bases. Germline CDR1 SGHKS, CDR2 YYEKEE (reference sequence). Germline trimming cut 5 bases from V and 2 bases from J; bases unmatched to any gene: 8. The CDR3 consists of 16 residues. Written as DNA, the CDR3 is TGTGCCAGCAGACCCGGACTAGCGGGGTCCGCCTACGAGCAGTACTTC. Encoded protein: CASRPGLAGSAYEQYF.

This clonotype has just a few counts. The chain joins TRBV4-1 to TRBJ2-7; D gene unclear. Trimming took 1 base from V and 2 from J, leaving 9 bases between them. Germline CDR1 reads MGHRA; CDR2 reads YSYEKL. CDR3 size: 14 residues. CDR3: CASSQVPRTYEQYF. CDR3 coding DNA: TGCGCCAGCAGCCAAGTGCCGAGAACCTACGAGCAGTACTTC.

A few counts support this clonotype. This chain links TRBV10-3 with TRBJ2-7, with D possibly matching TRBD1 (7 bases). The CDR3 sequence is 13 residues long. Germline assignment: CDR1 ENHRY and CDR2 SYGVKD. Deletions cut 4 bases from V and 6 bases from J, with 13 bases between. The CDR3 reads CAISVEGAGEQYF. In DNA, the CDR3 is TGTGCCATCAGTGTGGAGGGGGCTGGCGAGCAGTACTTC.

To note about this clonotype: The germline gene is not matched at one end of the junction; a read error may be the cause. The chain couples TRBV6-6 to TRBJ2-3; D call uncertain. Germline CDR1 and CDR2: MNHNY and SVGAGI (reference sequence). The CDR3 spans 13 residues. CDR3 DNA sequence: TGTGCCAGCAGTTTGGACGGCACAGATGCGCAGTATTTT. Amino acids: CASSLDGTDAQYF.

The chain combines TRBV18 with TRBJ2-3; 7 bases line up with TRBD2. This CDR3 has 17 residues. Germline assignment: CDR1 KGHSH and CDR2 LQKENI. Trimming cost V 3 bases and J 1 base; bases outside gene matches: 10. CDR3 amino acids: CASSPPGGLMGTDTQYF. CDR3 nucleotides: TGTGCCAGCTCACCTCCGGGGGGATTGATGGGCACAGATACGCAGTATTTT. Supplemented by reference TRBV18 and TRBJ2-3, the full variable domain reads NAGVMQNPRHLVRRRGQEARLRCSPMKGHSHVYWYRQLPEEGLKFMVYLQKENIIDESGMPKERFSAEFPKEGPSILRIQQVVRGDSAAYFCASSPPGGLMGTDTQYFGPGTRLTVL.

This clonotype appeared a few times. The chain has TRBV6-1 and TRBJ2-1, with 10 bases identical to TRBD2. V trimming: 6 bases; J trimming: 6 bases; junction bases outside the gene matches: 8. The CDR3 runs to 15 residues. CDR1 is MNHNS and CDR2 is SASEGT in the germline V gene. The CDR3 DNA follows: TGTGCCAGCAGCGATGGACTAGCGGCAAGCAATGAGCAGTTCTTC. Protein sequence: CASSDGLAASNEQFF.

The rearrangement links TRBV10-2 to TRBJ2-3, with 10 bases that match TRBD1. Germline lookup yields CDR1 WSHSY and CDR2 SAAADI. The CDR3 has 15 amino acids. V lost 6 bases to trimming and J lost 2 bases; unmatched junction nucleotides: 5. Here the CDR3 reads CASSRTGGFTDTQYF. CDR3 sequence (DNA): TGCGCCAGCAGCCGGACAGGGGGTTTCACAGATACGCAGTATTTT.

This clonotype was seen more than once but under ten times. The V and J genes are TRBV7-2 and TRBJ2-1; D ambiguous. The ends were cut back, 3 bases at V and 1 base at J, with 22 bases in the middle. This CDR3 contains 19 residues. Germline CDR1 is SGHTA and CDR2 is FQGNSA. Here the CDR3 reads CASSFRASRMPRSYNEQFF. CDR3 in DNA: TGTGCCAGCAGCTTTCGGGCTAGTAGGATGCCCAGGTCCTACAATGAGCAGTTCTTC.

The chain links TRBV6-2 or TRBV6-3 to TRBJ1-6; D not certain. The CDR3 contains 14 residues. The germline V gene encodes CDR1 MNHEY and CDR2 SVGEGT. The ends were cut back, 6 bases at V and 7 bases at J, with 13 bases in the middle. DNA of the CDR3: TGTGCCAGCAGCTTCTACGGGTCCAATTCACCCCTCCACTTT. Translating it yields CASSFYGSNSPLHF.

The chain links TRBV2 to TRBJ1-5, with a possible D match to TRBD1 (5 bases). CDR1 is SNHLY, CDR2 FYNNEI, per germline. V lost 3 bases to trimming and J lost 12 bases, with 12 bases between them. This CDR3 has 12 residues. Written as DNA, the CDR3 is TGTGCCAGCAGTGAGGGGGAACAGATCCAGCATTTT. Translated, it gives CASSEGEQIQHF. Variable domain in full (rest from reference TRBV2 and TRBJ1-5): EPEVTQTPSHQVTQMGQEVILRCVPISNHLYFYWYRQILGQKVEFLVSFYNNEISEKSEIFDDQFSVERPDGSNFTLKIRSTKLEDSAMYFCASSEGEQIQHFGDGTRLSIL.

Here the CDR3 DNA reads TGCAGTGCTAGAGTGGGACTAGCGTCCCCCCACGAGCAGTACTTC. Its translation: CSARVGLASPHEQYF. The J gene is TRBJ2-7, the V gene TRBV20-1; the match to TRBD2 covers 10 bases. Germline V gene lookup returns CDR1 DFQATT and CDR2 SNEGSKA (reference sequence). The CDR3 is 15 residues long. Losses at the gene ends were 1 base for V and 5 bases for J; bases not matched to a gene: 8.

The rearrangement uses TRBV29-1 and TRBJ2-3; no reliable D call. Germline CDR1 SQVTM, CDR2 ANQGSEA. Between the trimmed V and J ends, which lost 3 bases and 2 bases, there was a span of 12 bases. This CDR3 region has 14 residues. CDR3 DNA: TGCAGCGTTGAGGTCACCATCTCCACAGATACGCAGTATTTT. Its protein product is CSVEVTISTDTQYF.

The chain carries TRBV11-2 and TRBJ2-5; TRBD1 aligns across 8 bases. The J call may be in error: the DNA end matches TRBJ2-7 better. CDR3 length: 15 amino acids. CDR1 and CDR2 (germline): SGHAT, FQNNGV. The CDR3 is CASSLVKTGVLEQYF. The CDR3 DNA sequence: TGTGCCAGCAGCTTAGTTAAGACAGGGGTTCTCGAGCAGTACTTC.

This chain uses TRBV20-1 with TRBJ2-3; the D gene is possibly TRBD2 (6 bases). The CDR3 runs 13 residues. CDR1 DFQATT and CDR2 SNEGSKA come from the germline V gene (reference sequence). Between the trimmed V and J ends, which lost 1 base and 6 bases, there was a span of 11 bases. CDR3: CSARVGGRDTQYF. DNA of the CDR3: TGCAGTGCTAGAGTCGGAGGGCGGGATACGCAGTATTTT.

The chain uses TRBV7-3 and TRBJ1-5; TRBD1 aligns across 9 bases. CDR1 SGHTA and CDR2 FQGTGA come from the germline V gene. Germline trimming cut 5 bases from V and 5 bases from J; bases unmatched to any gene: 7. This CDR3 region has 15 residues. The CDR3 sequence: CASSMGQGEHQPQHF. CDR3 bases: TGTGCCAGCAGCATGGGACAGGGTGAGCATCAGCCCCAGCATTTT.